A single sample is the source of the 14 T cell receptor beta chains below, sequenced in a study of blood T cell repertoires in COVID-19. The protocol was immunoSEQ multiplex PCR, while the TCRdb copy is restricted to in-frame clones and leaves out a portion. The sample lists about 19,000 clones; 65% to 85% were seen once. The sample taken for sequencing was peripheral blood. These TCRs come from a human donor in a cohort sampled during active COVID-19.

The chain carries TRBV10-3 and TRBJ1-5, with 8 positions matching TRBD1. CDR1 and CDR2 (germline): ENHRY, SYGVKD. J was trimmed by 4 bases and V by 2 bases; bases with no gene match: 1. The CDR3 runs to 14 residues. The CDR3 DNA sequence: TGTGCCATCAGTGAGGGACAGGGTAATCAGCCCCAGCATTTT. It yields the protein CAISEGQGNQPQHF.

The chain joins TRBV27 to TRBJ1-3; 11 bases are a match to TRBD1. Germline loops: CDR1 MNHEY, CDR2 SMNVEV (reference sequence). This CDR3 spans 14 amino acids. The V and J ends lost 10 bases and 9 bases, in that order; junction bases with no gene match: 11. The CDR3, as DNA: TGTGCCACCGCGGACAGGGGGCCCCAGGGCACCATATATTTT. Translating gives CATADRGPQGTIYF.

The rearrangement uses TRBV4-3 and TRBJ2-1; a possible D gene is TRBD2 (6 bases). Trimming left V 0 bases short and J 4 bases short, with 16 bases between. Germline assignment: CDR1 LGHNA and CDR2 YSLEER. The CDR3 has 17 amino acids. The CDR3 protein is CASSQDGAAGAYNEQFF. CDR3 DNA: TGCGCCAGCAGCCAAGATGGGGCAGCGGGTGCTTACAATGAGCAGTTCTTC.

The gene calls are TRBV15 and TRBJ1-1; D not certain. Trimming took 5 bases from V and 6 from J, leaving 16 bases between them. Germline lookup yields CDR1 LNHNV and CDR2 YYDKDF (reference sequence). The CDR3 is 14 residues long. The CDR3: CATSEGTETAEAFF. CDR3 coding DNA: TGTGCCACCAGCGAGGGAACAGAAACGGCTGAAGCTTTCTTT.

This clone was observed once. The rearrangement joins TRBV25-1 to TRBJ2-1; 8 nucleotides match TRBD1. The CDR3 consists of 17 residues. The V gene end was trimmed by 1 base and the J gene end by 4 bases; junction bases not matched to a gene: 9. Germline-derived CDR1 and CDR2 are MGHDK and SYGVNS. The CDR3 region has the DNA TGTGCCAGCAGTGAATTTGGGCCCCGGACAGGGTACAATGAGCAGTTCTTC. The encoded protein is CASSEFGPRTGYNEQFF.

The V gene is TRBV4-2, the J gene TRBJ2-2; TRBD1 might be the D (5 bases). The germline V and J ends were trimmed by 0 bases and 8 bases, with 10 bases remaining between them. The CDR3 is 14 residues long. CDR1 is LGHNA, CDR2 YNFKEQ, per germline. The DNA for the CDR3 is TGTGCCAGCAGCCAAGAGGCAGGGCCTGGGGAGCTGTTTTTT. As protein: CASSQEAGPGELFF.

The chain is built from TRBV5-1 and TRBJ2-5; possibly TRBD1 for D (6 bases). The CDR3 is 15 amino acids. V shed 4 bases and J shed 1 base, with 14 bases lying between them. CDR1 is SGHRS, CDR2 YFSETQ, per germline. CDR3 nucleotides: TGCGCCAGCAGCCTTACTGGACAGTCCCAAGAGACCCAGTACTTC. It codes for CASSLTGQSQETQYF.

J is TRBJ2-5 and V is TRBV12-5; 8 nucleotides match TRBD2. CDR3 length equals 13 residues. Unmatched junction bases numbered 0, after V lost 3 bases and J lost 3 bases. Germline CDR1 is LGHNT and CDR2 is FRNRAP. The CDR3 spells CASGLAGEETQYF. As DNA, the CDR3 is TGTGCTAGTGGTTTAGCGGGAGAAGAGACCCAGTACTTC.

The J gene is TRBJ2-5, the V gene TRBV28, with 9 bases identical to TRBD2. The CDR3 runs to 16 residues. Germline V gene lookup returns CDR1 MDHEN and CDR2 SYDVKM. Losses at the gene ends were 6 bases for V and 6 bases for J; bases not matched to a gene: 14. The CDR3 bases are TGTGCCAGCAGCCGCCGACTAGCGGCCCAAGAACAGACCCAGTACTTC. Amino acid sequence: CASSRRLAAQEQTQYF.

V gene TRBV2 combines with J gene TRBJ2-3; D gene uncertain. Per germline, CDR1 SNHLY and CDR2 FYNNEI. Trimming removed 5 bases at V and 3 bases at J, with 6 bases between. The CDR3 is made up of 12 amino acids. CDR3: CASSPETDTQYF. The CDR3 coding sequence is TGTGCCAGCAGTCCGGAGACAGATACGCAGTATTTT.

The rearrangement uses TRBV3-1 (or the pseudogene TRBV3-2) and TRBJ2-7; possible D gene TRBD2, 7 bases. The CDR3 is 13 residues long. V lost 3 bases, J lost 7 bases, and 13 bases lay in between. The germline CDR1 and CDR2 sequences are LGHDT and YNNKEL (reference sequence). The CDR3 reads CASSQVQGGEQYF. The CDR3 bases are TGTGCCAGCAGCCAGGTACAGGGAGGGGAGCAGTACTTC.

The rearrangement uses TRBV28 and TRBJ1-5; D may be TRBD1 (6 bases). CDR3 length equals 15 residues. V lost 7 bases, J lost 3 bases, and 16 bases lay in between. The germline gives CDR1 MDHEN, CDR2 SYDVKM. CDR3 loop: CASTTTGTFNQPQHF. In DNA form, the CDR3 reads TGTGCCAGCACCACTACAGGGACGTTCAATCAGCCCCAGCATTTT.

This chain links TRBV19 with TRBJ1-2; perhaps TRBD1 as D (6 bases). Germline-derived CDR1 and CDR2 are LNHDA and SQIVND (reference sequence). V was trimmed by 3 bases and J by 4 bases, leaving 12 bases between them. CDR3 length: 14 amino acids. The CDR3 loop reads CASSMQGIAYGYTF. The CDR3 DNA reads TGTGCCAGTAGTATGCAGGGGATAGCCTATGGCTACACCTTC. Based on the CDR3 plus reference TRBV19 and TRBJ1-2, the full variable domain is DGGITQSPKYLFRKEGQNVTLSCEQNLNHDAMYWYRQDPGQGLRLIYYSQIVNDFQKGDIAEGYSVSREKKESFPLTVTSAQKNPTAFYLCASSMQGIAYGYTFGSGTRLTVV.

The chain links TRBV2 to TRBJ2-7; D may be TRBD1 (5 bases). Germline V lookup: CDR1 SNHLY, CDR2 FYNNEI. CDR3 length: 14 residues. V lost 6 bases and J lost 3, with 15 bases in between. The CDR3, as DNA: TGTGCCAGCAGGGACCACAGGCTAATCTACGAGCAGTACTTC. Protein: CASRDHRLIYEQYF.